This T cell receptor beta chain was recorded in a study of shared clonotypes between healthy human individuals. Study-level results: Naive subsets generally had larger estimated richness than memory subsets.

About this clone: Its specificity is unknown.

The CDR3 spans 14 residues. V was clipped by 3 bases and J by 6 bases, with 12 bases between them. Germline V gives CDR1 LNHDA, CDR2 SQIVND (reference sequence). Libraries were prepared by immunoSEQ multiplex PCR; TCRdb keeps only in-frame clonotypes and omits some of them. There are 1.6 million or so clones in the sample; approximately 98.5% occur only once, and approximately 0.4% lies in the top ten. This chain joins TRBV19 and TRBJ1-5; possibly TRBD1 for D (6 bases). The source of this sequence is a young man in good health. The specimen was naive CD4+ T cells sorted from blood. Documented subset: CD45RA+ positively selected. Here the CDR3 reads CASSMQGTGQPQHF. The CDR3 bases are TGTGCCAGTAGTATGCAGGGGACGGGTCAGCCCCAGCATTTT. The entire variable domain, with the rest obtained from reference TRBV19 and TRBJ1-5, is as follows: DGGITQSPKYLFRKEGQNVTLSCEQNLNHDAMYWYRQDPGQGLRLIYYSQIVNDFQKGDIAEGYSVSREKKESFPLTVTSAQKNPTAFYLCASSMQGTGQPQHFGDGTRLSIL.